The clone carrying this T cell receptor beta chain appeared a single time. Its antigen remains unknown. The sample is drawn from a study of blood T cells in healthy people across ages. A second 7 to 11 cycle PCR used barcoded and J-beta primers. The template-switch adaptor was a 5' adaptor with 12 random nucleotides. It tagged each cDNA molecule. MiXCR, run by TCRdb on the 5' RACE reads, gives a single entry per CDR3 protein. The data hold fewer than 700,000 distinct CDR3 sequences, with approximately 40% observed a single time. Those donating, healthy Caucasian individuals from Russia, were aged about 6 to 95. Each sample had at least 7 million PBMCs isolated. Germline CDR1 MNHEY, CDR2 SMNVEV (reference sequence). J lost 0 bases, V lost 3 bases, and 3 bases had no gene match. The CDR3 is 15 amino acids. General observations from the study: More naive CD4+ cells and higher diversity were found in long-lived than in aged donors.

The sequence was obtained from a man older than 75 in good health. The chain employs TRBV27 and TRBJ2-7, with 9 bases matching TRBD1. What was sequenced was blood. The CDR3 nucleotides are TGTGCCAGCAGTTTGAAGGACAGGGGCTCCTACGAGCAGTACTTC. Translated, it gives CASSLKDRGSYEQYF.